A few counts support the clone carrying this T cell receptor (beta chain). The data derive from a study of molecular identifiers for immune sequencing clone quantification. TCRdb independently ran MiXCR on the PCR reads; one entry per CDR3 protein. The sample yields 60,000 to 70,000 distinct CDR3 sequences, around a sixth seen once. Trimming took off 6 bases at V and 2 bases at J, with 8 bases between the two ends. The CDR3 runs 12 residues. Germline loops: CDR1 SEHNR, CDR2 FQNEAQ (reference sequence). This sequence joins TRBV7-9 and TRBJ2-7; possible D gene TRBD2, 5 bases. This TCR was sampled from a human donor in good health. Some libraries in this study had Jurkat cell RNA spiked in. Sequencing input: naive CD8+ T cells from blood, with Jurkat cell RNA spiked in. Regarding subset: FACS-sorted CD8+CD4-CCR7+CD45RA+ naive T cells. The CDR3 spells CASSWETYEQYF. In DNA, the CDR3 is TGTGCCAGCAGTTGGGAGACCTACGAGCAGTACTTC.